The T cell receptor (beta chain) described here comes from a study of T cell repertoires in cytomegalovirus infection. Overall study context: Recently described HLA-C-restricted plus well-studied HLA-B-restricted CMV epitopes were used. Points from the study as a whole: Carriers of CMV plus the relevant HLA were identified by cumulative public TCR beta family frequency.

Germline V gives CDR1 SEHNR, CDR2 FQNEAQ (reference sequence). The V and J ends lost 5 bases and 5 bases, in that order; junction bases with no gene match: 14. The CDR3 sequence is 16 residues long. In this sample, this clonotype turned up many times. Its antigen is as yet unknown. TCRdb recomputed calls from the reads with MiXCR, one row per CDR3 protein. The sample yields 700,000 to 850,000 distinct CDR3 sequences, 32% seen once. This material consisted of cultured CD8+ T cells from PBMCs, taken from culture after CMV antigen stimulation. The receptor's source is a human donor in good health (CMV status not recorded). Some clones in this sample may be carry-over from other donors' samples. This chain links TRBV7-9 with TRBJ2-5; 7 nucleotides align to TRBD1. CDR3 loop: CASSPRTGDMKETQYF. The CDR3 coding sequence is TGTGCCAGCAGCCCCCGGACAGGCGATATGAAGGAGACCCAGTACTTC.